This entry lists 15 T cell receptor beta chains sequenced from one sample in a study of CD8 T cells in ankylosing spondylitis. TCRdb recomputed calls from the 5' RACE reads with MiXCR, one row per CDR3 protein. The sample has 150,000 to 200,000 distinct CDR3 sequences; 18% are singletons. Sequences were obtained from blood, either unsorted or a sorted T cell fraction (not recorded which). These receptor sequences come from a male donor aged 5 to 30 with ankylosing spondylitis or in good health (not recorded which).

This clonotype was detected many times. The genes are TRBV6-5 and TRBJ1-5; TRBD1 matches at 8 bases. Unmatched junction bases numbered 2, after V lost 6 bases and J lost 4 bases. Germline V gene lookup returns CDR1 MNHEY and CDR2 SVGAGI. The CDR3 sequence is 13 residues long. CDR3 DNA: TGTGCCAGCAGACAGGGGGGGAATCAGCCCCAGCATTTT. It specifies CASRQGGNQPQHF.

This clonotype was seen repeatedly, ten times or more. The rearrangement uses TRBV3-1 and TRBJ2-3; a possible D gene is TRBD2 (5 bases). This CDR3 spans 15 amino acids. Per the germline V gene, CDR1 is LGHDT and CDR2 is YNNKEL (reference sequence). Deletions cut 2 bases from V and 3 bases from J, with 12 bases between. The CDR3, as DNA: TGTGCCAGCAGCCAATTGGGAGCGGCAACAGATACGCAGTATTTT. This codes for CASSQLGAATDTQYF.

V is TRBV10-2 and J is TRBJ2-7, with D perhaps matching TRBD1 (5 bases). The CDR3 spans 10 residues. The germline gives CDR1 WSHSY, CDR2 SAAADI. The DNA for the CDR3 is TGCGCCAGCAGTCCGTCCCAAGGGGACGTC. Translation gives CASSPSQGDV.

This clonotype was counted ten times or more. This chain uses TRBV6-6 with TRBJ2-3, with a weak D call TRBD2 (7 bases). V lost 9 bases and J 5 bases, leaving 15 bases between the germline ends. The CDR3 contains 13 residues. CDR1 is MNHNY and CDR2 is SVGAGI in the germline V gene (reference sequence). The CDR3 is CASHGGPLDTQYF. CDR3 bases: TGTGCCAGTCACGGGGGGCCTCTAGATACGCAGTATTTT.

In this sample, this clonotype turned up a few times. The V call is TRBV6-2 or TRBV6-3, the J call TRBJ2-1; possible D gene TRBD1, 5 bases. CDR1 is MNHEY, CDR2 SVGEGT, per germline. V lost 5 bases, J lost 7 bases, and 21 bases lay in between. The CDR3 has 16 residues. In DNA, the CDR3 is TGTGCCAGCAGTGCAGTCCCTGGGCAGGGATTGAATGAGCAGTTCTTC. Translation gives CASSAVPGQGLNEQFF.

At least ten counts were recorded for this clonotype. V is TRBV7-8 and J is TRBJ2-7; 10 positions match TRBD2. The CDR3 runs 16 residues. CDR1 SGHVS and CDR2 FQNEAQ come from the germline V gene. The junction had 12 bases not matched to a gene; V was cut back by 6 bases and J by 4 bases. The CDR3, as DNA: TGTGCCAGCAGGAACCGACGAGCGGGAGGGCCTTACGAGCAGTACTTC. Translated, it gives CASRNRRAGGPYEQYF.

The chain has TRBV3-1 and TRBJ2-3; D is unclear. V lost 2 bases and J 6 bases, leaving 9 bases between the germline ends. The CDR3 has 13 residues. Germline V CDR1 and CDR2: LGHDT, YNNKEL (reference sequence). CDR3: CASSQSLFDTQYF. For the CDR3, the DNA is TGTGCCAGCAGCCAATCACTCTTTGATACGCAGTATTTT.

This clonotype was observed at least ten times. The V and J genes are TRBV6-5 and TRBJ1-5; 7 bases fit TRBD1. Trimming removed 5 bases from V and 3 bases from J; junction bases left unmatched: 13. The CDR3 has 17 residues. The germline V gene encodes CDR1 MNHEY and CDR2 SVGAGI. CDR3 region: CASSQSPTGKNNQPQHF. CDR3 bases: TGTGCCAGCAGTCAATCCCCGACAGGGAAAAACAATCAGCCCCAGCATTTT.

The V and J genes are TRBV10-3 and TRBJ2-5; D is undetermined. With 2 bases removed from V and 3 bases from J, the gap between germline ends came to 7 bases. Germline values: CDR1 ENHRY, CDR2 SYGVKD. The CDR3 covers 13 residues. DNA of the CDR3: TGTGCCATCAGTGAGACCGAAAAAGAGACCCAGTACTTC. This translates into CAISETEKETQYF.

In this sample, this clonotype turned up many times. The chain is built from TRBV6-5 and TRBJ2-1, with 13 bases fitting TRBD2. V lost 5 bases to trimming and J lost 1 base; unmatched junction nucleotides: 2. Germline values: CDR1 MNHEY, CDR2 SVGAGI. The CDR3 is 16 residues long. DNA of the CDR3: TGTGCCAGCAGTGCGGGACTAGCGGGATCCTACAATGAGCAGTTCTTC. It is translated as CASSAGLAGSYNEQFF.

V is TRBV30 and J is TRBJ1-3, with a weak D call TRBD1 (5 bases). CDR1 is GTSNPN and CDR2 is SVGIG in the germline V gene (reference sequence). This CDR3 region has 15 residues. The V end lost 0 bases, the J end lost 0 bases, and 9 bases lay between the germline ends. The CDR3: CAWSVVGHSGNTIYF. The CDR3 region has the DNA TGTGCCTGGAGTGTCGTGGGGCACTCTGGAAACACCATATATTTT.

This clonotype was picked up many times. The chain recombines TRBV5-1 with TRBJ1-1; D remains unclear. Germline lookup yields CDR1 SGHRS and CDR2 YFSETQ. This CDR3 contains 14 residues. V was cut by 0 bases and J by 0 bases, with 6 bases left in between. The chain's CDR3 is CASSLGVLNTEAFF. The CDR3 DNA reads as TGCGCCAGCAGCTTGGGAGTCTTGAACACTGAAGCTTTCTTT. Using reference TRBV5-1 and TRBJ1-1 for the parts outside the CDR3, the full variable domain is KAGVTQTPRYLIKTRGQQVTLSCSPISGHRSVSWYQQTPGQGLQFLFEYFSETQRNKGNFPGRFSGRQFSNSRSEMNVSTLELGDSALYLCASSLGVLNTEAFFGQGTRLTVV.

This clonotype has just a few counts. The V call is TRBV7-6, the J call TRBJ2-3; 8 bases agree with TRBD1. With 1 base clipped from V and 4 bases from J, the junction kept 4 bases outside the gene matches. This CDR3 region has 15 residues. The V gene's germline CDR1 is SGHVS and CDR2 FNYEAQ. This chain's CDR3 is CASSLVTGVADTQYF. The DNA for the CDR3 is TGTGCCAGCAGCTTAGTGACAGGGGTGGCAGATACGCAGTATTTT.

This clonotype was recorded many times. J is TRBJ1-1 and V is TRBV12-3 or TRBV12-4, with unresolved D. The CDR3 is made up of 10 amino acids. V dropped 8 bases and J dropped 2 bases, with 3 bases sitting between them. As DNA, the CDR3 is TGTGCCAGCTCTAACACTGAAGCTTTCTTT. It yields the protein CASSNTEAFF.

The chain carries TRBV6-5 and TRBJ2-7; 7 bases agree with TRBD2. V gave up 2 bases and J gave up 7 bases; unmatched junction bases: 5. Germline V gives CDR1 MNHEY, CDR2 SVGAGI. The length of the CDR3 is 13 residues. The chain's CDR3 is CASSYEGGNEQYF. The CDR3 nucleotides are TGTGCCAGCAGTTACGAGGGAGGGAATGAGCAGTACTTC.